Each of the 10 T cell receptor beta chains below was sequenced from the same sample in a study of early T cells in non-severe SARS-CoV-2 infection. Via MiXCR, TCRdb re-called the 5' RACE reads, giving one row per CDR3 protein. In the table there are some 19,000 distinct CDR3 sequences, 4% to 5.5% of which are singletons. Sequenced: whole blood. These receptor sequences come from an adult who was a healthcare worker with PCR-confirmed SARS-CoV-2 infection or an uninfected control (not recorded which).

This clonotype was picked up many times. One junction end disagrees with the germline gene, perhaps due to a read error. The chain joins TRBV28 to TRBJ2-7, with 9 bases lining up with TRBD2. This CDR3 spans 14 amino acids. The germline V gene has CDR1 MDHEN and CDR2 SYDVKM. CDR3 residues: CASTLSGGDYEQYF. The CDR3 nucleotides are TGTGCCAGCACCCTTAGCGGGGGTGACTACGAACAGTACTTC.

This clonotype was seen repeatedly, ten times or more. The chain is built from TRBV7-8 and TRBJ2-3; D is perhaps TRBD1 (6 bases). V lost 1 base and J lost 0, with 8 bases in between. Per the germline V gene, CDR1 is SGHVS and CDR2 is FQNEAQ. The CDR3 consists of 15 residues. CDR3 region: CASSLDRVSTDTQYF. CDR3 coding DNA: TGTGCCAGCAGCTTAGACAGGGTTAGCACAGATACGCAGTATTTT.

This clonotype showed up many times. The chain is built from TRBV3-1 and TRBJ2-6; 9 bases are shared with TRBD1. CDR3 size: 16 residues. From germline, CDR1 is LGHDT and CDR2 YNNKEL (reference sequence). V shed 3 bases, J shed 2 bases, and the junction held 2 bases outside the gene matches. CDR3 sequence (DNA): TGTGCCAGCAGCCAGGACAGGGGAGCTGGGGCCAACGTCCTGACTTTC. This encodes CASSQDRGAGANVLTF.

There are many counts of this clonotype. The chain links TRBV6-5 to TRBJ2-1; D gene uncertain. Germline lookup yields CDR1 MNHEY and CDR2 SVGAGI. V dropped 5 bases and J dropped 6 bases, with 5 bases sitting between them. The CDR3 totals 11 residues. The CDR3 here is CASSATNEQFF. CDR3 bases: TGTGCCAGCAGTGCAACCAATGAGCAGTTCTTC.

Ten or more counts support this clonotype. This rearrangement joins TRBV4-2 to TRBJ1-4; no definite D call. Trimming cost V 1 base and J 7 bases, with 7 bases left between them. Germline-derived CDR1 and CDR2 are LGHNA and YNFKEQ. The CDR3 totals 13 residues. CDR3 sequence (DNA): TGTGCCAGCAGCCAAGTAGAAGTTGAAAAACTGTTTTTT. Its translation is CASSQVEVEKLFF.

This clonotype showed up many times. Here the CDR3 DNA reads TGTGCCAGCAGTGGGAGGAGGTCTGTAATGAACACTGAAGCTTTCTTT. Translated: CASSGRRSVMNTEAFF. The chain is built from TRBV12-3 or TRBV12-4 and TRBJ1-1; D is ambiguous. This CDR3 spans 16 amino acids. Deletions cut 5 bases from V and 0 bases from J, with 16 bases between.

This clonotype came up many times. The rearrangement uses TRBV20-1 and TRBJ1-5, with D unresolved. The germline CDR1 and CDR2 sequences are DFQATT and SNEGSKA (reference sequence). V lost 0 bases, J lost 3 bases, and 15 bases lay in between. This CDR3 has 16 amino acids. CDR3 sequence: CSARDYTWGNNQPQHF. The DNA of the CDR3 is TGCAGTGCTAGAGATTATACATGGGGTAACAATCAGCCCCAGCATTTT.

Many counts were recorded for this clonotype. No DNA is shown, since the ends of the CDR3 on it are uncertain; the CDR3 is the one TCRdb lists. The CDR3: CSARDLFRGRGETQYF. This sequence joins TRBV20-1 and TRBJ2-5; the table assigns TRBD1, which was not confirmed against the DNA. The CDR3 adds up to 16 amino acids, both ends counted. CDR1 is DFQATT, CDR2 SNEGSKA, per germline (reference sequence).

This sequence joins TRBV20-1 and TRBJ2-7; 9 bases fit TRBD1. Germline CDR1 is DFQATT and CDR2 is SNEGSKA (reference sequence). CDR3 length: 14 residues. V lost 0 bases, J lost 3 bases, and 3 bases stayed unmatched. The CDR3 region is CSARDGDRDYEQYF. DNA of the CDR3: TGCAGTGCTAGAGATGGGGACAGGGACTACGAGCAGTACTTC.

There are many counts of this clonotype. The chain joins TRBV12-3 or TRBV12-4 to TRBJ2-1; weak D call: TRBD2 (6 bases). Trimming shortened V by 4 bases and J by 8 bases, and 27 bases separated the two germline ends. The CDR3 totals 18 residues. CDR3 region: CASSSASGGALLRDEQFF. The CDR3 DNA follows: TGTGCCAGCAGTTCGGCTTCCGGGGGAGCACTTCTGAGGGATGAGCAGTTCTTC.